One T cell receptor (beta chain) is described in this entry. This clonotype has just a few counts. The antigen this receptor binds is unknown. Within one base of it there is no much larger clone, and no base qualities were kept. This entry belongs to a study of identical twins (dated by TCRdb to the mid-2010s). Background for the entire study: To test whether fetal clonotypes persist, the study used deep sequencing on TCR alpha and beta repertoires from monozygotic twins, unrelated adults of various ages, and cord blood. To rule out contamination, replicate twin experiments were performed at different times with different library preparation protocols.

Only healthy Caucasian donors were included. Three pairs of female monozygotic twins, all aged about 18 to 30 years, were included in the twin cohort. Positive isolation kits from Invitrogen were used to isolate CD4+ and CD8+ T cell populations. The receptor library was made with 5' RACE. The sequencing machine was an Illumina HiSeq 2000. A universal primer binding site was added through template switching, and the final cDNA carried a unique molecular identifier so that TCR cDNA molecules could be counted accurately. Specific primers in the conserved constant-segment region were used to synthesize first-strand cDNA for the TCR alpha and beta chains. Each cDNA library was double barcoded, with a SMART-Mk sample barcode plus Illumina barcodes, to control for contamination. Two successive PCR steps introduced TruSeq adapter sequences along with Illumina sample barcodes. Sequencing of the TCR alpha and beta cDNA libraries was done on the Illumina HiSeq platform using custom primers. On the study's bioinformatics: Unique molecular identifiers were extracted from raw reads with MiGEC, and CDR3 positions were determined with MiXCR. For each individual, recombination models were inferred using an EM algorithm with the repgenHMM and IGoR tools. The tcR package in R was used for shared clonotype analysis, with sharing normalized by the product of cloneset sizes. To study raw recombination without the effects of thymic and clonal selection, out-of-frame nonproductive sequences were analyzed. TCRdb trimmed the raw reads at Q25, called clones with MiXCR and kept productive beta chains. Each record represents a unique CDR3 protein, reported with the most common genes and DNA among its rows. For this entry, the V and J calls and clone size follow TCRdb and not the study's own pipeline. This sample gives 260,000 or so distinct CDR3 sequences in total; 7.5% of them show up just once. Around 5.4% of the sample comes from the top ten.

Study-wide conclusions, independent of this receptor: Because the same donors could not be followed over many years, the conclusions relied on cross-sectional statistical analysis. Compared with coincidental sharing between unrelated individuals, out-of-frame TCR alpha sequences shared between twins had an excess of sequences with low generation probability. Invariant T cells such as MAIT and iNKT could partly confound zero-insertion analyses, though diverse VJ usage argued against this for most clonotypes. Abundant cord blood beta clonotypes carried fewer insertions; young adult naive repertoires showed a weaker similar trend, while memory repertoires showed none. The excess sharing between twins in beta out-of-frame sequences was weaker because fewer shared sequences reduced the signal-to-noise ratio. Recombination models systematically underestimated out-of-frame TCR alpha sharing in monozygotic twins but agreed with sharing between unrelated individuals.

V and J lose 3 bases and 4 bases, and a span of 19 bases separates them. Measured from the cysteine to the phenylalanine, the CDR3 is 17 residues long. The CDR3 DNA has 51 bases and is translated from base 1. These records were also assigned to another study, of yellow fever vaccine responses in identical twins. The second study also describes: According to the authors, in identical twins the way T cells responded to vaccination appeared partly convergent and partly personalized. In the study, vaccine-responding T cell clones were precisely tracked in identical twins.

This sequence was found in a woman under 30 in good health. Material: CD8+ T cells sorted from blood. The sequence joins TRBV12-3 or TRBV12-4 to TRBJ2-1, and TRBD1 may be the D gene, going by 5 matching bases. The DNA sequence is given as TGTGCCAGCAGTTTGGACCTGCGGACACCTTTTTACAATGAGCAGTTCTTC. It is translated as CASSLDLRTPFYNEQFF.